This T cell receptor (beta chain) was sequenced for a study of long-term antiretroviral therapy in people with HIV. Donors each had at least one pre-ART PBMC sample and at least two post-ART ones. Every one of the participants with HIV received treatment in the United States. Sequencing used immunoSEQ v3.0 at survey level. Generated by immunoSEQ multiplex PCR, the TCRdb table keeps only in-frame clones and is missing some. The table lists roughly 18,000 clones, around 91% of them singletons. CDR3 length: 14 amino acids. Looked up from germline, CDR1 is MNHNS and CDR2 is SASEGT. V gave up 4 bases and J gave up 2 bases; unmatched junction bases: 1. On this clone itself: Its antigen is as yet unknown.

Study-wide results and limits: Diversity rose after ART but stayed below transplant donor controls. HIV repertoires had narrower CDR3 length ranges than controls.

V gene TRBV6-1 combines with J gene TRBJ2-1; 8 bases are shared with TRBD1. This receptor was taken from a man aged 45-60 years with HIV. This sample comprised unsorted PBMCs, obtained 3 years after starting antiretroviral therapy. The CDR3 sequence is CASSGQGTYNEQFF. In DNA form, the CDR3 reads TGTGCCAGCAGTGGACAGGGGACCTACAATGAGCAGTTCTTC.